The next 12 T cell receptor beta chains were all read from a single sample in a study of blood T cell repertoires in COVID-19. Profiled with immunoSEQ multiplex PCR; TCRdb holds only in-frame clones, not every one. The table records around 50,000 clones, approximately 87% of them present only once. The sequenced material came from peripheral blood. The receptors come from a man aged 35-49 years with active COVID-19.

CDR3 in DNA: TGTGCCAGCAGCTTAATGGGAGGGAGGCAAGAGACCCAGTACTTC. This encodes CASSLMGGRQETQYF. The J gene is TRBJ2-5, the V gene TRBV7-3, with TRBD2 matching over 7 bases. The CDR3 totals 15 residues. The trim removed 1 base at V and 2 bases at J, leaving 4 bases unmatched. Germline CDR1 and CDR2: SGHTA and FQGTGA.

The chain is built from TRBV7-2 and TRBJ2-7; 10 nucleotides line up with TRBD1. V gave up 4 bases and J gave up 5 bases; unmatched junction bases: 5. CDR3 length equals 14 residues. CDR1 is SGHTA, CDR2 FQGNSA, per germline. The CDR3 sequence is CASSSPGQGNEQYF. CDR3 bases: TGTGCCAGCAGCTCACCGGGACAGGGGAACGAGCAGTACTTC.

The chain combines TRBV18 with TRBJ2-5, with TRBD2 matching 7 bases. The CDR3 contains 14 residues. The V gene's germline CDR1 is KGHSH and CDR2 LQKENI. Germline trimming cut 2 bases from V and 3 bases from J; bases unmatched to any gene: 3. As DNA, the CDR3 is TGTGCCAGCTCACCAAGCGGGAAAGAAGAGACCCAGTACTTC. Translating it yields CASSPSGKEETQYF.

The chain joins TRBV5-1 to TRBJ2-1; D may be TRBD2 (6 bases). V lost 3 bases, J lost 9 bases, and 7 bases lay in between. The CDR3 has 11 amino acids. Germline-derived CDR1 and CDR2 are SGHRS and YFSETQ. The CDR3: CASSSGVEQFF. The CDR3 DNA reads as TGCGCCAGCAGCTCGGGGGTTGAGCAGTTCTTC.

The chain is built from TRBV6-6 and TRBJ2-2, with 12 bases matching TRBD2. CDR3 length: 17 residues. Unmatched junction bases numbered 6, after V lost 5 bases and J lost 2 bases. Germline values: CDR1 MNHNY, CDR2 SVGAGI (reference sequence). The CDR3 reads CASSRSSGRANTGELFF. The CDR3 DNA sequence: TGTGCCAGCAGTAGATCTAGCGGGAGGGCAAACACCGGGGAGCTGTTTTTT.

The rearrangement uses TRBV6-6 and TRBJ2-7; 7 bases map to TRBD1. V shed 5 bases and J 2 bases; nucleotides not matched to a gene: 15. Germline V gives CDR1 MNHNY, CDR2 SVGAGI (reference sequence). This CDR3 has 17 amino acids. CDR3 sequence: CASSPRDVWDRTYEQYF. The DNA for the CDR3 is TGTGCCAGCAGTCCCCGAGACGTCTGGGACAGAACCTACGAGCAGTACTTC.

This clone was detected once. The CDR3 loop reads CASSLSGRSYEQYF. The CDR3 bases are TGTGCCAGCAGTTTGAGCGGGAGATCCTACGAGCAGTACTTC. The rearrangement joins TRBV27 to TRBJ2-7, with TRBD2 matching over 8 bases. CDR3 length: 14 amino acids. With V trimmed by 3 bases and J by 1 base, 2 bases remained unmatched. Germline assignment: CDR1 MNHEY and CDR2 SMNVEV (reference sequence).

The chain links TRBV30 to TRBJ2-5; 7 bases fit TRBD1. In germline, CDR1 is GTSNPN, CDR2 SVGIG (reference sequence). Trimming took 4 bases from V and 4 from J; bases not matched to a gene: 9. This CDR3 is 14 amino acids long. CDR3 in amino acids: CAWKRQGSIETQYF. The CDR3 DNA reads TGTGCCTGGAAGAGACAGGGATCCATAGAGACCCAGTACTTC.

This chain links TRBV4-1 with TRBJ2-1; TRBD1 matches 7 bases. CDR3 length equals 20 residues. Germline trimming cut 2 bases from V and 0 bases from J; bases unmatched to any gene: 16. Germline V gene lookup returns CDR1 MGHRA and CDR2 YSYEKL. CDR3 nucleotides: TGCGCCAGCAGCCAAACCTTGTCCTTAGGACAGGCAAGCTCCTACAATGAGCAGTTCTTC. As protein: CASSQTLSLGQASSYNEQFF.

This sequence joins TRBV5-8 and TRBJ1-3; 9 bases are shared with TRBD1. J lost 3 bases, V lost 7 bases, and 11 bases had no gene match. CDR3 size: 16 residues. Looked up from germline, CDR1 is SGHTS and CDR2 is YDEGEE. The CDR3, as DNA: TGTGCCAGCGGTATTTCGGACAGGGGTGGTGGAAACACCATATATTTT. Translation gives CASGISDRGGGNTIYF. Combining the CDR3 with reference TRBV5-8 and TRBJ1-3 gives the whole variable domain EAGVTQSPTHLIKTRGQQATLRCSPISGHTSVYWYQQALGLGLQFLLWYDEGEERNRGNFPPRFSGRQFPNYSSELNVNALELEDSALYLCASGISDRGGGNTIYFGEGSWLTVV.

The chain couples TRBV19 to TRBJ2-2, with D possibly being TRBD2 (6 bases). Germline V CDR1 and CDR2: LNHDA, SQIVND (reference sequence). V shed 1 base and J shed 2 bases, with 17 bases lying between them. CDR3 length: 18 residues. The CDR3 protein is CASSIGRWRERNTGELFF. In DNA, the CDR3 is TGTGCCAGTAGTATAGGAAGGTGGAGGGAGCGAAACACCGGGGAGCTGTTTTTT.

V gene TRBV7-9 combines with J gene TRBJ2-2; 14 bases are a match to TRBD2. The CDR3 loop spans 16 amino acids. V gave up 4 bases and J gave up 9 bases; unmatched junction bases: 7. CDR1 is SEHNR, CDR2 FQNEAQ, per germline (reference sequence). In DNA, the CDR3 is TGTGCCAGCAGCTCGACTAGCGGGAGGGCCCGCCGGGAGCTGTTTTTT. Amino acid sequence: CASSSTSGRARRELFF.